What follows are 2 T cell receptor beta chains derived from one specimen sequenced in a study of T cell changes during pregnancy in multiple sclerosis. Using immunoSEQ multiplex PCR, the repertoire was profiled, and TCRdb retains in-frame clones only, with some absent. The sample lists some 64,000 clones, under 95% occurring once. The starting material was peripheral blood, obtained in the first trimester of pregnancy. Every receptor here comes from a female donor in good health, enrolled as a control in a pregnancy study.

This clone was recorded a few times. This chain connects TRBV9 to TRBJ1-5; 7 positions agree with TRBD1. CDR3 length equals 15 residues. CDR1 is SGDLS and CDR2 is YYNGEE in the germline V gene. J lost 2 bases, V lost 3 bases, and 5 bases had no gene match. In DNA, the CDR3 is TGTGCCAGCAGCGGAGGTGGACAGGGCAATCAGCCCCAGCATTTT. Translated, it gives CASSGGGQGNQPQHF.

The chain combines TRBV4-2 with TRBJ2-7, with 7 bases that match TRBD2. This CDR3 region has 15 residues. The germline V gene has CDR1 LGHNA and CDR2 YNFKEQ. With 4 bases clipped from V and 5 bases from J, the junction kept 11 bases outside the gene matches. CDR3 sequence: CASSLSPLAVNEQYF. CDR3 DNA sequence: TGTGCCAGCAGCCTCTCTCCCCTAGCGGTCAACGAGCAGTACTTC.